The present T cell receptor (beta chain) was sequenced within a study of blood T cell repertoires in COVID-19 (dated by TCRdb to between 2020 and 2021). For the wider study: The collaborator samples originated in the United States, Italy and Spain and spanned the acute and convalescent phases of COVID-19. The prospective study material was composed of cDNA or gDNA derived from T cells, B-cell-depleted T cells, or PBMCs. Deeply sampled blood TCRbeta repertoires from subjects exposed to, actively infected with, or recovered from COVID-19 were included in the dataset. A freely available public database, intended as a resource for researchers studying the immune response to SARS-CoV-2, is where the repertoires were released. Samples were obtained from the ongoing ImmuneRACE study (first 160 participants) and from some 1,200 subjects provided by 6 global collaborators. Sample metadata almost always included a de-identified subject ID, COVID-19 status, age in years and sex. Where available, HLA class I and class II types were taken from metadata supplied by the sample provider and were not determined by assay-based typing. General study outcomes and caveats: How much clinical and demographic metadata was included differed by source and by participant, and the metadata was provided uncurated.

A second Seattle source provided samples from volunteer blood donors who had recovered from COVID-19. Collaborating institutions collected whole blood in K2EDTA tubes following their own protocols. For TCRbeta analysis, collaborators shipped samples in one of three forms: frozen whole blood, isolated PBMCs, or DNA extracted from either of those sample types. Regarding this clone: Its cognate antigen has yet to be identified. Base qualities are not recorded, but no much larger clone differs from it by a single base.

Trimming takes 0 bases from V and 2 bases from J, and the germline ends sit 11 bases apart. CDR1 is given as SGHVS and CDR2 as FNYEAQ, both from the germline V gene. Inclusive of the bounding cysteine and phenylalanine, the CDR3 is 16 residues long. The entry retains the CDR3 DNA only, 48 bases that are in frame from base 1. TCRbeta CDR3 regions were amplified from genomic DNA using the immunoSEQ Assay, a bias-controlled multiplex PCR. The authors' analysis ran thus. Within the assay, amplification of reference gene primers was used to estimate how many nucleated cells each sample contained. To quantify the absolute abundance of each unique TCRbeta CDR3 rearrangement, sequence reads were collapsed and filtered. For each sample, productive Simpson clonality was calculated as the square root of Simpson's diversity index over productive rearrangements. This immuneACCESS table, as held by TCRdb, lists in-frame sequences with V and J called but not all clones. Of the missing ones, under half trace to an unresolved V gene in checked studies; the others have no known cause. That table furnishes V, J and clone size, whereas the DNA furnished D and trimming. This sample lists about 160,000 clones; approximately 83% were detected once. Around 13% of the sample rests with the top ten.

Sequencing was carried out using peripheral blood. The V and J genes are TRBV7-6 and TRBJ2-1, with TRBD2 tentatively as D gene (5 bases match). This receptor was obtained from a man between 65 and 85 years old who had recovered from COVID-19. This receptor carries the CDR3 CASSLASGGPYNEQFF. The DNA reads TGTGCCAGCAGCTTAGCCAGCGGTGGACCCTACAATGAGCAGTTCTTC.